A selection of T cell receptor beta chains follows, all from one sample in a study of TIL therapy for anti-PD-1-resistant metastatic lung cancer. Assay: immunoSEQ multiplex PCR; the TCRdb copy retains only in-frame clones and omits some. The data contain 25,000 to 30,000 clones, around 70% of them singletons. Sample: tumor tissue, taken at baseline. The receptors derive from a person aged 25-80 years with non-small cell lung cancer. Each CDR3 is given with its conserved first and last residue. D genes are given only for firm matches. Not all rows give a size; the values are once, few, many and, for expanded clones, a class.

v_gene	d_gene	j_gene	abundance	CDR3nt	CDR3aa
TRBV19	-	TRBJ2-7	few	TGTGCCAGTAAGCGGGACAGTTCCTACGAGCAGTACTTC	CASKRDSSYEQYF
TRBV7-9	-	TRBJ1-6	few	TGTGCCAGCAGCTTAGGGAGTCCTAATTCACCCCTCCACTTT	CASSLGSPNSPLHF
TRBV12-5	TRBD2	TRBJ2-1	-	TGTGCTAGTGGTTTGGAAAACTATACGCGGCTAGCGGGGGCCCAGAGCTCCTACAATGAGCAGTTCTTC	CASGLENYTRLAGAQSSYNEQFF
TRBV29-1	-	TRBJ2-7	-	TGCAGCGTTGAAGGTGACAGTTACTACGAGCAGTACTTC	CSVEGDSYYEQYF
TRBV7-2	TRBD2	TRBJ2-3	-	TGTGCCAGCAGCTTAGGCGGGGGGGCCGTGAATACGCAGTATTTT	CASSLGGGAVNTQYF
TRBV19	-	TRBJ1-1	few	TGTGCCAGTACCGGGACCCTAACAAACACTGAAGCTTTCTTT	CASTGTLTNTEAFF
TRBV19	-	TRBJ2-1	-	TGTGCCAGTAGGAGTCCGGGGGTTCACTCCTACAATGAGCAGTTCTTC	CASRSPGVHSYNEQFF
TRBV6-5	TRBD1	TRBJ2-3	-	TGTGCCAGCAGTTCGGGACAGGGGCGAGATACGCAGTATTTT	CASSSGQGRDTQYF
TRBV5-4	-	TRBJ2-3	-	TGTGCCAGCAGCTCGGTTTTGGAGCAAGATACGCAGTATTTT	CASSSVLEQDTQYF
TRBV6-1	-	TRBJ1-4	-	TGTGCCAGCAGTGTCACAGGCTCCGATGAAAAACTGTTTTTT	CASSVTGSDEKLFF
TRBV15	TRBD1	TRBJ1-5	few	TGTGCCACCAGCAGGAAGGGACAGGGAAGCGGTCAGCCCCAGCATTTT	CATSRKGQGSGQPQHF
TRBV7-9	TRBD1	TRBJ2-5	-	TGTGCCAGCAGCTTAAGAACAGGGGAATTTGGGAAGACCCAGTACTTC	CASSLRTGEFGKTQYF
TRBV7-8	-	TRBJ2-5	-	TGTGCCAGCAGCTTAGCGGGGGAGGCAGCCCATAACCAGTACTTC	CASSLAGEAAHNQYF
TRBV10-3	TRBD1	TRBJ1-2	few	TGTGCCATCAGGGGACAGGGGGGAGATGGCTACACCTTC	CAIRGQGGDGYTF
TRBV5-1	TRBD1	TRBJ2-5	-	TGCGCCAGCAGGACGACAGGGGGGGCGTCAGAGACCCAGTACTTC	CASRTTGGASETQYF
TRBV6-1	TRBD1	TRBJ1-1	-	TGTGCCAGCAGTGAATTAGCAGGGGGGGTCACTGAAGCTTTCTTT	CASSELAGGVTEAFF
TRBV5-4	-	TRBJ2-5	-	TGTGCCAGCAGCCTTGGCGGGGGACAACAAGAGACCCAGTACTTC	CASSLGGGQQETQYF
TRBV6-4	-	TRBJ2-3	once	TGTGCCAGCAGTGAGTCCGACGGTAGCACAGATACGCAGTATTTT	CASSESDGSTDTQYF
TRBV11-1	-	TRBJ1-1	few	TGTGCCAGCAGCTTCAAAGGGGGCACTGAAGCTTTCTTT	CASSFKGGTEAFF
TRBV29-1	-	TRBJ1-2	-	TGCAGCGTTGAGATGGATGGCTACACCTTC	CSVEMDGYTF
TRBV19	TRBD1	TRBJ1-2	-	TGTGCCAGTAGTACCACAGGGGACTATGGCTACACCTTC	CASSTTGDYGYTF
TRBV19	-	TRBJ2-2	-	TGTGCCAGTAGTATAGGGGAAGGCTTTGAAATCAACACCGGGGAGCTGTTTTTT	CASSIGEGFEINTGELFF
TRBV27	-	TRBJ2-7	few	TGTGCCAGCAGTCCCGCCCCCTCCTACGAGCAGTACTTC	CASSPAPSYEQYF
TRBV11-3	-	TRBJ2-7	-	TGTGCCAGCCGCTCGACAGGGACTGAGGAGCAGTACTTC	CASRSTGTEEQYF
TRBV6-1	-	TRBJ1-4	-	TGTGCCACCCTGGGCGATGCTGGGGAAAAACTGTTTTTT	CATLGDAGEKLFF
TRBV27	TRBD2	TRBJ2-7	-	TGTGCCAGCAGCCTTAGCGGGGACTCCTACGAGCAGTACTTC	CASSLSGDSYEQYF
TRBV27	-	TRBJ1-5	-	TGTGCCAGCAGTTTATCGCCGGGCCGGAACCAGCCCCAGCATTTT	CASSLSPGRNQPQHF
TRBV5-6	TRBD1	TRBJ2-5	-	TGTGCCAGCAGTCTATACCGGACAGGAGTACAAGAGACCCAGTACTTC	CASSLYRTGVQETQYF
TRBV10-2	-	TRBJ2-7	-	TGCGCCAGCAGTACCGACTTACATTCCTACGAGCAGTACTTC	CASSTDLHSYEQYF
TRBV19	TRBD1	TRBJ1-5	-	TGTGCCAGTAGATCCCGGGAGGGACAGGATAATCAGCCCCAGCATTTT	CASRSREGQDNQPQHF
TRBV18	TRBD2	TRBJ2-7	-	TGTGCCAGCTCACCCTCCGGGACTAGCGGGGAGAGCTATTACGAGCAGTACTTC	CASSPSGTSGESYYEQYF
TRBV11-2	-	TRBJ2-7	once	TGTGCCAGCAGCTTAGTGGGCAACGAGCAGTACTTC	CASSLVGNEQYF
TRBV10-2	TRBD2	TRBJ2-7	-	TGCGCCAGCAGTGAGTCAGGACTAGCATACGAGCAGTACTTC	CASSESGLAYEQYF
TRBV5-6	-	TRBJ1-1	-	TGTGCCAGCAGCTTGGTTGAGGGGGCTGAAGCTTTCTTT	CASSLVEGAEAFF
TRBV7-3	-	TRBJ1-4	-	TGTGCCAGCAGCCCTGAGGACAGACATGCAACTAATGAAAAACTGTTTTTT	CASSPEDRHATNEKLFF
TRBV5-4	TRBD1	TRBJ2-7	-	TGTGCCAGCAGCACCCCACGGGACAGTGACTACGAGCAGTACTTC	CASSTPRDSDYEQYF
TRBV6-5	-	TRBJ1-1	-	TGTGCCAGCAGCCTTCCTCCGGGTGAAGCTTTCTTT	CASSLPPGEAFF
TRBV30	TRBD1	TRBJ2-7	-	TGTGCCTGGAGTCCGGGACAGGGTTTGCGCGAGCAGTACTTC	CAWSPGQGLREQYF
TRBV7-9	-	TRBJ2-1	-	TGTGCCAGCGGGGGGGGTGTTCGGACAGTACGCTCCTACAATGAGCAGTTCTTC	CASGGGVRTVRSYNEQFF
TRBV7-6	TRBD1	TRBJ2-3	-	TGTGCCAGCAGCCGTCTCGGACAGGGGCCCACAGATACGCAGTATTTT	CASSRLGQGPTDTQYF
TRBV5-6	-	TRBJ1-2	few	TGTGCCAGCAGCGGGGGACGGCACCATTATGGCTACACCTTC	CASSGGRHHYGYTF